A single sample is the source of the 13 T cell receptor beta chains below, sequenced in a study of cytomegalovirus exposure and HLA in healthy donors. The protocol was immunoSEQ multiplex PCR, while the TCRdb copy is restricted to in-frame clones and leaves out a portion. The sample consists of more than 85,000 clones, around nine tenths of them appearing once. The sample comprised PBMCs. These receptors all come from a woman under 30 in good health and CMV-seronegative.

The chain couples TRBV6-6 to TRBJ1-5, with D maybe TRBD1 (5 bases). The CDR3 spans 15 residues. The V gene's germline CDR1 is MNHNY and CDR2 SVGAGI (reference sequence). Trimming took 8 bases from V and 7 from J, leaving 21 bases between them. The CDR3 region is CASLSTGGIRQPQHF. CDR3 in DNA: TGTGCCAGCCTCTCCACCGGGGGTATTAGGCAGCCCCAGCATTTT.

CDR3 loop: CASSTGTGGRTGELFF. The DNA for the CDR3 is TGTGCCAGCAGCACCGGAACAGGGGGCAGAACCGGGGAGCTGTTTTTT. The rearrangement joins TRBV5-6 to TRBJ2-2; 9 nucleotides align to TRBD1. V trimming: 4 bases; J trimming: 5 bases; junction bases outside the gene matches: 9. The CDR3 loop spans 16 amino acids. Per germline, CDR1 SGHDT and CDR2 YYEEEE.

The CDR3 sequence: CASSAWGGQETQYF. CDR3 nucleotide sequence: TGTGCCAGCAGCGCCTGGGGGGGGCAAGAGACCCAGTACTTC. The gene calls are TRBV9 and TRBJ2-5; 7 bases agree with TRBD2. Germline V CDR1 and CDR2: SGDLS, YYNGEE. V shed 3 bases and J 2 bases; nucleotides not matched to a gene: 4. The length of the CDR3 is 14 residues.

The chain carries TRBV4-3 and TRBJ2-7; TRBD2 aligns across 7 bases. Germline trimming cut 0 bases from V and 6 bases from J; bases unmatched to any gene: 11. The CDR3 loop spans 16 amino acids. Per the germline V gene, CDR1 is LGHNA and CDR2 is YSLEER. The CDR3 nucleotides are TGCGCCAGCAGCCAAGATTCCGGGAGGCCCTTCGCCGAGCAGTACTTC. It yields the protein CASSQDSGRPFAEQYF.

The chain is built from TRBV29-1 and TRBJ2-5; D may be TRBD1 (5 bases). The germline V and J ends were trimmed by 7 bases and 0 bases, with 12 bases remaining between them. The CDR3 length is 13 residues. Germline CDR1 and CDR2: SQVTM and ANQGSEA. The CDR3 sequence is CSATELYQETQYF. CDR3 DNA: TGCAGCGCGACAGAGTTGTACCAAGAGACCCAGTACTTC. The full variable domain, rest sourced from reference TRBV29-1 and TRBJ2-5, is SAVISQKPSRDICQRGTSLTIQCQVDSQVTMMFWYRQQPGQSLTLIATANQGSEATYESGFVIDKFPISRPNLTFSTLTVSNMSPEDSSIYLCSATELYQETQYFGPGTRLLVL.

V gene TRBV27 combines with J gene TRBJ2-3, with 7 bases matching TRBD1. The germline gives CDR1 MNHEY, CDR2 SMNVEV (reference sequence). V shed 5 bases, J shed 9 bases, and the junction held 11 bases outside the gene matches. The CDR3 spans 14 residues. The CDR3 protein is CASSLYTGATTQYF. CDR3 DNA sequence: TGTGCCAGCAGTCTCTACACAGGGGCAACAACGCAGTATTTT.

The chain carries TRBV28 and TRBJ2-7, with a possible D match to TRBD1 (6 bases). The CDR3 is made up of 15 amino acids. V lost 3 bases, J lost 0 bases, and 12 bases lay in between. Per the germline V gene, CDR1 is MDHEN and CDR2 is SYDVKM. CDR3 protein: CASSFWTDSSYEQYF. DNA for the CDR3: TGTGCCAGCAGTTTCTGGACAGATAGCTCCTACGAGCAGTACTTC.

CDR3 coding DNA: TGTGCCAGCATGCCCTCCGAGGGTGGGTATGGCTACACCTTC. It specifies CASMPSEGGYGYTF. The gene calls are TRBV7-8 and TRBJ1-2; D is unclear. Germline CDR1 reads SGHVS; CDR2 reads FQNEAQ. The CDR3 sequence is 14 residues long. V dropped 7 bases and J dropped 5 bases, with 17 bases sitting between them.

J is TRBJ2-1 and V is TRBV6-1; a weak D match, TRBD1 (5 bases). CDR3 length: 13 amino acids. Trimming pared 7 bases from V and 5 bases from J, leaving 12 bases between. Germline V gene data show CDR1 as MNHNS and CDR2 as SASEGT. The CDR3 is CASTRQGDNEQFF. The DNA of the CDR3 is TGTGCCAGCACCAGACAAGGGGACAATGAGCAGTTCTTC.

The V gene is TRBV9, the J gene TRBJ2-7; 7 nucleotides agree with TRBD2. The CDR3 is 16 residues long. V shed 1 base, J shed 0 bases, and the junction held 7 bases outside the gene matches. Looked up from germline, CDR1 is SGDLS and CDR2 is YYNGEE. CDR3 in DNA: TGTGCCAGCAGCGTATTGGCGGGGGAGGGCTCCTACGAGCAGTACTTC. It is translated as CASSVLAGEGSYEQYF.

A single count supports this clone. CDR3 nucleotide sequence: TGTGCCTGGGATAGGGGGGGTTCGAGGACAGATACGCAGTATTTT. Translating it yields CAWDRGGSRTDTQYF. The rearrangement uses TRBV30 and TRBJ2-3, with D possibly matching TRBD2 (7 bases). V was pared by 5 bases and J by 3 bases, with 18 bases between. Looked up from germline, CDR1 is GTSNPN and CDR2 is SVGIG (reference sequence). The CDR3 spans 15 residues.

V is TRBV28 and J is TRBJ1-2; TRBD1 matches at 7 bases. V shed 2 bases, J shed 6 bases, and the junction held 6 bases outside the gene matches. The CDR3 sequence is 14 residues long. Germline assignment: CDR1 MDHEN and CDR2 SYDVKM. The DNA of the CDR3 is TGTGCCAGCAGTTTAAACAGGGGATTGAATGGCTACACCTTC. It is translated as CASSLNRGLNGYTF.

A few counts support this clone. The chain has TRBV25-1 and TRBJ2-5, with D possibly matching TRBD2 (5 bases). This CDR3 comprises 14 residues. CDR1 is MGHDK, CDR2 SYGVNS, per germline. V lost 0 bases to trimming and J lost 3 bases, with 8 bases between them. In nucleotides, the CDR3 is TGTGCCAGCAGTGAATACTCGACTAAAGAGACCCAGTACTTC. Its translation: CASSEYSTKETQYF.